This TCR beta chain was sequenced during a study of T cells after yellow fever vaccination. About the study: Any fraction with a low cell number was prepared using SMART-Seq v4 Ultra Low Input. Study-level results: In FACS-sorted repertoires, abundant clonotypes from the bulk population could appear as contaminants.

Each CDR3 protein is one row after TCRdb ran MiXCR on the 5' RACE reads. The data show fewer than 350,000 distinct CDR3 sequences, with around 3.6% seen just once and 23% held by the top ten. The CDR3 covers 11 residues. The V segment lost 5 bases and the J segment 14 bases; nucleotides outside the gene matches: 6. The germline V gene has CDR1 SGHTA and CDR2 FQGNSA. This clonotype was seen repeatedly, ten times or more. The antigen remains undetermined. The V call is TRBV7-2, the J call TRBJ2-1; 7 nucleotides match TRBD1. This TCR was recovered from a man aged 18 to 35 who received the YFV17D yellow fever vaccine. The sequenced sample was PBMCs, obtained on the day of the yellow fever booster vaccination. The CDR3 DNA follows: TGTGCCAGCAGCCAGAGACAGGGCAAGTTCTTC. Translated: CASSQRQGKFF.